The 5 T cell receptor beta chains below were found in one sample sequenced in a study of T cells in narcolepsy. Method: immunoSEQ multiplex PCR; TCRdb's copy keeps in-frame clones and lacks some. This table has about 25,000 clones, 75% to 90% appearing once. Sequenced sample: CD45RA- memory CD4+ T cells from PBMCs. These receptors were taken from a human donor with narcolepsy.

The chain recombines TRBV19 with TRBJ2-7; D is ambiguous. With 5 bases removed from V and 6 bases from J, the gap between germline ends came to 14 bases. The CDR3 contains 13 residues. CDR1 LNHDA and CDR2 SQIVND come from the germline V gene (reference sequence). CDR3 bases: TGTGCCAGTAGTGGCGCGGTTGGCGGCGAGCAGTACTTC. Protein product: CASSGAVGGEQYF.

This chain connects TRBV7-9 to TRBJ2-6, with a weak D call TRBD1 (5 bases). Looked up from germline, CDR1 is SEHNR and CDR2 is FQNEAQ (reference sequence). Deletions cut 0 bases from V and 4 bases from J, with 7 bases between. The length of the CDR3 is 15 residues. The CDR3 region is CASSLAGAGANVLTF. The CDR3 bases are TGTGCCAGCAGCTTAGCAGGGGCCGGGGCCAACGTCCTGACTTTC.

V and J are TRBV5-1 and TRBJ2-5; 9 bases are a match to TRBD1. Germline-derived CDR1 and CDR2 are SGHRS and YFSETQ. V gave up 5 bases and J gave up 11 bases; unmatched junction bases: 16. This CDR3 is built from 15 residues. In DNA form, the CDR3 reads TGCGCCAGCAGAGTGAGCCGGGACAGGGACTACAGGCAGTACTTC. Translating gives CASRVSRDRDYRQYF.

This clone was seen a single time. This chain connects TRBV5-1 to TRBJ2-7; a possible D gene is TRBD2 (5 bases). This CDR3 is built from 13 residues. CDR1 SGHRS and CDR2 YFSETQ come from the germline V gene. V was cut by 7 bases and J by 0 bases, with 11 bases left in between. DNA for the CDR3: TGCGCCAGCCATAGAGGACTCTCCTACGAGCAGTACTTC. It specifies CASHRGLSYEQYF.

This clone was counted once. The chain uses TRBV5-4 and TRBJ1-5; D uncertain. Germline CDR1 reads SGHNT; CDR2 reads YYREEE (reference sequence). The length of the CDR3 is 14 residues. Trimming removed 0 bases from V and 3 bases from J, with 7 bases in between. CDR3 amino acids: CASSLDRANQPQHF. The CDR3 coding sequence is TGTGCCAGCAGCTTGGACAGAGCCAATCAGCCCCAGCATTTT.